Listed below are T cell receptor beta chains from one sample, sequenced in a study of T cell responses to AZD1222 COVID-19 vaccine. The table came from immunoSEQ multiplex PCR; TCRdb's copy has only in-frame clones and leaves some out. The sample has 150,000 to 200,000 clones, about 94% seen once. This sample comprised peripheral blood, obtained on day 0 of AZD1222 vaccination. The origin of the receptors is an adult in good health. The CDR3 runs from the conserved cysteine through the conserved F or W. D genes are given only for firm matches. Size tells how often a clone was seen (once, few, many) or the class of an expanded clone, and some rows leave it out.

.,.,TRBV7-9,TRBJ1-5,CASSLSQAGNQPQHF,TGTGCCAGCAGCTTAAGTCAGGCGGGCAATCAGCCCCAGCATTTT
TRBD1,.,TRBV15,TRBJ1-1,CATSRGGQGDTEAFF,TGTGCCACCAGCAGAGGGGGGCAGGGGGACACTGAAGCTTTCTTT
.,.,TRBV9,TRBJ2-1,CASSVSLRAPYNEQFF,TGTGCCAGCAGCGTTTCTTTACGTGCGCCCTACAATGAGCAGTTCTTC
TRBD2,.,TRBV7-8,TRBJ2-7,CASSRGDFYEQYF,TGTGCCAGCAGCCGGGGGGACTTCTACGAGCAGTACTTC
.,.,TRBV5-8,TRBJ1-6,CASSPLGGPFESGVITLHF,TGTGCCAGCAGCCCACTTGGGGGGCCTTTTGAGAGTGGAGTAATCACCCTCCACTTT
TRBD1,.,TRBV7-9,TRBJ1-2,CASSLGQGYGYTF,TGTGCCAGCAGCTTAGGACAGGGGTACGGCTACACCTTC
.,once,TRBV23-1,TRBJ1-6,CASWRDLSSYNSPLHF,TGCGCCAGCTGGCGCGACCTAAGCTCCTATAATTCACCCCTCCACTTT
TRBD2,.,TRBV10-3,TRBJ2-7,CAIKSGTSVSYEQYF,TGTGCCATCAAATCCGGGACTAGCGTATCCTACGAGCAGTACTTC
TRBD1,.,TRBV5-4,TRBJ2-1,CASSLTRDRDEQFF,TGTGCCAGCAGCTTGACCCGGGACAGGGATGAGCAGTTCTTC
.,.,TRBV6-5,TRBJ2-3,CASSYENTDTQYF,TGTGCCAGCAGTTACGAAAACACAGATACGCAGTATTTT
TRBD1,.,TRBV27,TRBJ1-5,CASSVQGSNQPQHF,TGTGCCAGCAGTGTACAGGGGAGCAATCAGCCCCAGCATTTT
.,.,TRBV29-1,TRBJ2-5,CSVVLYQETQYF,TGCAGCGTGGTGCTGTACCAAGAGACCCAGTACTTC
.,.,TRBV27,TRBJ2-5,CASSLARGGIQETQYF,TGTGCCAGCAGTTTAGCAAGGGGGGGAATCCAAGAGACCCAGTACTTC
.,.,TRBV5-8,TRBJ2-4,CASSLLLGGALAKNIQYF,TGTGCCAGCAGCTTGTTGTTGGGCGGGGCCCTAGCCAAAAACATTCAGTACTTC
.,.,TRBV18,TRBJ1-5,CASSSSYSNQPQHF,TGTGCCAGCTCCTCGTCTTATAGCAATCAGCCCCAGCATTTT
.,.,TRBV6-1,TRBJ1-2,CASSETPGRLARGYTF,TGTGCCAGCAGTGAAACCCCAGGGCGATTAGCGCGTGGCTACACCTTC
.,.,TRBV7-9,TRBJ1-1,CASSLSKLNTEAFF,TGTGCCAGCAGCTTGTCCAAGCTGAACACTGAAGCTTTCTTT
TRBD1,.,TRBV7-2,TRBJ2-1,CASSWPDRGLEQFF,TGTGCCAGCAGCTGGCCGGACAGGGGCCTTGAGCAGTTCTTC
.,.,TRBV2,TRBJ2-5,CASLDRFQETQYF,TGTGCCAGCTTGGACAGATTTCAAGAGACCCAGTACTTC
.,.,TRBV6-5,TRBJ1-3,CASSYGGNTIYF,TGTGCCAGCAGTTACGGGGGAAACACCATATATTTT
.,once,TRBV4-1,TRBJ1-2,CASSQDSPWDYGYTF,TGCGCCAGCAGCCAAGACTCCCCCTGGGACTATGGCTACACCTTC
.,few,TRBV4-1,TRBJ2-7,CASSQVSGAGEQYF,TGCGCCAGCAGCCAAGTTTCGGGGGCGGGCGAGCAGTACTTC
.,.,TRBV11-3,TRBJ1-1,CASLRGGRYRNTEAFF,TGTGCCAGCCTGAGGGGTGGGCGTTATAGGAACACTGAAGCTTTCTTT
.,few,TRBV5-1,TRBJ1-4,CASSFSGINEKLFF,TGCGCCAGCAGCTTTTCCGGCATTAATGAAAAACTGTTTTTT
.,.,TRBV28,TRBJ1-2,CASSFATGRSYGYTF,TGTGCCAGCAGTTTTGCGACAGGCCGTTCGTATGGCTACACCTTC
.,.,TRBV14,TRBJ2-1,CASSQVRFGHNEQFF,TGTGCCAGCAGCCAAGTTAGGTTCGGCCACAATGAGCAGTTCTTC
.,.,TRBV7-3,TRBJ1-1,CASSRALNTEAFF,TGTGCCAGCAGCCGAGCCCTGAACACTGAAGCTTTCTTT
TRBD1,.,TRBV5-4,TRBJ1-1,CASSLAGTVNTEAFF,TGTGCCAGCAGCTTGGCCGGGACAGTGAACACTGAAGCTTTCTTT
.,.,TRBV6-5,TRBJ2-1,CASSYSSNRHDEQFF,TGTGCCAGCAGTTACTCGTCCAATAGGCACGATGAGCAGTTCTTC
TRBD1,.,TRBV24-1,TRBJ1-1,CATSDTRQGSTEAFF,TGTGCCACCAGTGATACAAGACAGGGGAGCACTGAAGCTTTCTTT